This TCR beta chain was documented in a study of blood T cell repertoires in COVID-19 (dated by TCRdb to the early 2020s). For context, the study as a whole: Samples covering the acute and convalescent phases of COVID-19 were provided by collaborators in the United States, Italy and Spain. The repertoires were released in a freely available public database intended as a resource for research on the immune response to SARS-CoV-2. The samples were drawn from two sources: the first 160 participants of the ongoing ImmuneRACE study, and 1,000 to 1,500 subjects contributed by 6 global collaborators. A de-identified subject ID, COVID-19 status, age in years and sex were almost always included in the sample metadata. The material from the prospective study consisted of cDNA or gDNA derived from T cells, B-cell-depleted T cells, or PBMCs. Subjects who had been exposed to COVID-19, were actively infected with it, or had recovered from it provided the deeply sampled blood TCRbeta repertoires that made up the dataset. Where available, HLA class I and class II types were taken from metadata supplied by the sample provider and were not determined by assay-based typing.

The full study reports these points: The amount of clinical and demographic metadata varied by source and participant and was provided uncurated.

In the case of this clone: It has no known antigen specificity. No much larger clone exists at a distance of one base, and base qualities are not known.

Per the germline V gene, SQVTM is the CDR1 and ANQGSEA is the CDR2. From its cysteine to its phenylalanine, the CDR3 spans 13 amino acids. The CDR3 DNA has 39 bases and is translated from base 1. The V and J ends are trimmed by 6 bases and 8 bases, leaving 14 bases between them. TCRbeta CDR3 regions were amplified from genomic DNA by means of the immunoSEQ Assay, a bias-controlled multiplex PCR. On the study's bioinformatics: Nucleated cell counts per sample were estimated from amplification of reference gene primers within the assay. To quantify the absolute abundance of each unique TCRbeta CDR3 rearrangement, sequence reads were collapsed and filtered. For each sample, productive Simpson clonality was calculated by taking the square root of Simpson's diversity index across productive rearrangements. Not all clones reach the TCRdb copy of this immuneACCESS table, which keeps in-frame sequences only. Checked studies attribute under half of the gap to unresolved V genes and leave the rest unexplained. V and J calls and clone size follow that table, whereas D and trimming were derived from the DNA. The sample includes roughly 240,000 clones, with around 89% observed a single time. Clones ranked in the top ten supply just over 0.85% of the sample.

Participants in the prospective study were enrolled through a virtual design, were aged about 18 to 100 years, and lived in about 25 United States geographic areas. To assign participants to cohorts, the prospective study relied on clinical history that participants themselves reported in a screening survey and a study questionnaire. Exposed participants had been in contact with someone with a PCR-confirmed or clinician-diagnosed COVID-19 case within 2 weeks of study entry. Each participant in the prospective study had whole blood, serum and a nasopharyngeal or oropharyngeal swab collected by mobile phlebotomists. Over a roughly two-month period, participants in the prospective study had the option of providing additional blood draws and questionnaires. Before DNA extraction, prospective study blood samples were shipped either frozen or at room temperature.

The chain uses TRBV29-1 and TRBJ1-6; TRBD1 might be the D gene, on 5 matching bases. Sequenced material: PBMCs or T cells enriched from blood (not recorded which). The clonotype originates from a man aged 50 or older who had been exposed to COVID-19. The CDR3 region has the sequence CSVGDFWDSPLHF. The nucleotide sequence reads as follows: TGCAGCGTGGGGGACTTCTGGGATTCACCCCTCCACTTT.